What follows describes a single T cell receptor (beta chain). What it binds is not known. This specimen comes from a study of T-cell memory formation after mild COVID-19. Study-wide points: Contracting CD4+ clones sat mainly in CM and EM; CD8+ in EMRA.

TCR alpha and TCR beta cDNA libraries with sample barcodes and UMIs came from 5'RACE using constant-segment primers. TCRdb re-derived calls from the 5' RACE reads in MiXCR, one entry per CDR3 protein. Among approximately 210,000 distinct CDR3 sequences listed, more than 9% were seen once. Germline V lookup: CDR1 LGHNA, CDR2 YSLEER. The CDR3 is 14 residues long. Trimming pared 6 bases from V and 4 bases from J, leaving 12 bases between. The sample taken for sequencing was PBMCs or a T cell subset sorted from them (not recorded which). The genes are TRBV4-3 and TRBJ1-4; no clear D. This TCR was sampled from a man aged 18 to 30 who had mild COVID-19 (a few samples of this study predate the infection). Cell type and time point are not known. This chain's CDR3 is CASSRGSGNEKLFF. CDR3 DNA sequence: TGCGCCAGCAGTCGGGGATCTGGTAATGAAAAACTGTTTTTT.